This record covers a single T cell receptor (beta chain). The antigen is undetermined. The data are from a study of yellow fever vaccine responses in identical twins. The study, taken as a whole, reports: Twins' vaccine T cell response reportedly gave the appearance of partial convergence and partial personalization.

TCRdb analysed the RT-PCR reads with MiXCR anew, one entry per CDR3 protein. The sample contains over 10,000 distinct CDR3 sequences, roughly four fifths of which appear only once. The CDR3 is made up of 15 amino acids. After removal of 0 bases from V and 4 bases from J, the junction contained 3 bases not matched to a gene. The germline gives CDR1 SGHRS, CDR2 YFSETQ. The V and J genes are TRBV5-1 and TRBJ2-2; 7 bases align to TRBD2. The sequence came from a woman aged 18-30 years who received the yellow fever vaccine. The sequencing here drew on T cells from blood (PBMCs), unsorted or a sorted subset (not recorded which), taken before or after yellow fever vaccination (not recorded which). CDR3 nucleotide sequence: TGCGCCAGCAGCTTGGTTGCTAGCGGCACCGGGGAGCTGTTTTTT. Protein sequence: CASSLVASGTGELFF.